Listed here are 15 T cell receptor beta chains from one sample, sequenced in a study of T-cell memory formation after mild COVID-19. From the 5' RACE reads, TCRdb called clonotypes with MiXCR, one entry per CDR3 protein. The profile covers 280,000 or so distinct CDR3 sequences, with less than 9.5% appearing a single time and under 25% taken by the ten largest. The sequencing sample was made of PBMCs or a T cell subset sorted from them (not recorded which). These receptors all stem from a young man who had mild COVID-19 (a few samples of this study predate the infection). Cell type and time point are not known.

The chain employs TRBV4-1 and TRBJ2-5; 10 bases align to TRBD2. This CDR3 has 15 amino acids. V shed 1 base and J 4 bases; nucleotides not matched to a gene: 3. Germline V lookup: CDR1 MGHRA, CDR2 YSYEKL. Here the CDR3 DNA reads TGCGCCAGCAGCCAAGTAGCGGGGGGCGGAGAGACCCAGTACTTC. It encodes CASSQVAGGGETQYF.

Only a few counts were recorded for this clonotype. Germline and junction disagree at one end, which may indicate a read error. The chain employs TRBV6-5 and TRBJ1-5; D is undetermined. The CDR3 runs to 15 residues. Per the germline V gene, CDR1 is MNHEY and CDR2 is SVGAGI. CDR3 DNA: TGTGCCAGCAGTTACCGGGCAGGCCCCAATCAGCTCCAGCATTTT. It translates to CASSYRAGPNQLQHF.

This clonotype was seen only a few times. This chain connects TRBV28 to TRBJ1-5, with unresolved D. The length of the CDR3 is 12 residues. Trimming pared 6 bases from V and 7 bases from J, leaving 10 bases between. Germline values: CDR1 MDHEN, CDR2 SYDVKM. In DNA form, the CDR3 reads TGTGCCAGCAGCCTTTGGAGCCAGCCCCAGCATTTT. Translated: CASSLWSQPQHF.

This clonotype was counted only a few times. CDR3 sequence (DNA): TGTGCCAGCAGTTACCTCGTCGGAGAAGCTTTCTTT. This encodes CASSYLVGEAFF. The V call is TRBV6-2 or TRBV6-3, the J call TRBJ1-1; D gene uncertain. This CDR3 has 12 amino acids. Germline-derived CDR1 and CDR2 are MNHEY and SVGEGT. With 2 bases removed from V and 8 bases from J, the gap between germline ends came to 9 bases.

V usage is TRBV5-1 and J usage is TRBJ2-5; 9 positions match TRBD2. The germline CDR1 and CDR2 sequences are SGHRS and YFSETQ. The CDR3 has 16 amino acids. The junction had 5 bases not matched to a gene; V was cut back by 1 base and J by 1 base. CDR3 nucleotide sequence: TGCGCCAGCAGCTTGCTATTAGCGGGGGCCCAAGAGACCCAGTACTTC. Its protein is CASSLLLAGAQETQYF.

The chain's CDR3 is CASSSRQLEETQYF. CDR3 DNA sequence: TGTGCCAGCAGCTCGCGACAGCTAGAAGAGACCCAGTACTTC. This chain joins TRBV6-2 or TRBV6-3 and TRBJ2-5; tentatively, D is TRBD1 (5 bases). The ends were cut back, 6 bases at V and 3 bases at J, with 14 bases in the middle. The CDR3 totals 14 residues. CDR1 MNHEY and CDR2 SVGEGT come from the germline V gene.

The V gene is TRBV11-2, the J gene TRBJ1-4; D uncertain. CDR1 and CDR2 from the germline V gene are SGHAT and FQNNGV. The CDR3 has 13 residues. V was shortened by 4 bases and J by 6 bases, with 9 bases between the two germline ends. The CDR3 protein is CASSWRVDEKLFF. In nucleotides, the CDR3 is TGTGCCAGCAGCTGGAGAGTTGATGAAAAACTGTTTTTT.

This clonotype has only a few counts. The chain couples TRBV7-2 to TRBJ2-7, with D possibly matching TRBD1 (6 bases). Germline CDR1 is SGHTA and CDR2 is FQGNSA. Trimming left V 1 base short and J 3 bases short, with 7 bases between. This CDR3 spans 13 amino acids. In DNA, the CDR3 is TGTGCCAGCAGCTTAGAACAGGGCTACGAGCAGTACTTC. Its translation is CASSLEQGYEQYF.

V usage is TRBV20-1 and J usage is TRBJ2-5; 9 bases fit TRBD2. The CDR3 totals 14 residues. The germline V gene has CDR1 DFQATT and CDR2 SNEGSKA (reference sequence). V shed 6 bases, J shed 4 bases, and the junction held 9 bases outside the gene matches. The DNA for the CDR3 is TGCAGTGCAAGCCCGGGACTAGCTTCAGAGACCCAGTACTTC. This sequence encodes CSASPGLASETQYF.

In its sample, this clonotype was seen a few times. The chain recombines TRBV7-9 with TRBJ1-1; D may be TRBD1 (6 bases). CDR3 length equals 13 residues. With 6 bases removed from V and 5 bases from J, the gap between germline ends came to 13 bases. Per the germline V gene, CDR1 is SEHNR and CDR2 is FQNEAQ (reference sequence). Here the CDR3 reads CASSGAGVTEAFF. DNA for the CDR3: TGTGCCAGCAGTGGGGCAGGGGTAACTGAAGCTTTCTTT.

Only a few counts were recorded for this clonotype. The rearrangement uses TRBV7-6 and TRBJ2-6; the D gene is possibly TRBD2 (5 bases). The V gene lost 5 bases and the J gene lost 0 bases, with 11 bases spanning the gap. Germline lookup yields CDR1 SGHVS and CDR2 FNYEAQ. CDR3 length equals 16 residues. The CDR3 reads CASSDGGSSGANVLTF. CDR3 in DNA: TGTGCCAGCAGCGACGGAGGTAGCTCTGGGGCCAACGTCCTGACTTTC.

The rearrangement links TRBV12-3 or TRBV12-4 to TRBJ2-2; TRBD2 is a possible D gene (7 bases). V lost 6 bases and J lost 4, with 15 bases in between. The CDR3 is 15 amino acids. The CDR3 nucleotides are TGTGCCAGCAGGGATCGCGGGGGCAGCACCGGGGAGCTGTTTTTT. Translation gives CASRDRGGSTGELFF.

This clonotype was observed a few times. The chain recombines TRBV5-1 with TRBJ2-3; D is unresolved. The V gene lost 0 bases and the J gene lost 3 bases, with 8 bases spanning the gap. Germline values: CDR1 SGHRS, CDR2 YFSETQ. This CDR3 comprises 14 residues. This CDR3 is CASSLGWRTDTQYF. The CDR3 DNA reads TGCGCCAGCAGCTTGGGGTGGAGAACAGATACGCAGTATTTT.

This rearrangement joins TRBV20-1 to TRBJ2-3; D remains ambiguous. This CDR3 contains 9 residues. Germline V CDR1 and CDR2: DFQATT, SNEGSKA (reference sequence). V lost 7 bases, J lost 4 bases, and 3 bases lay in between. CDR3 coding DNA: TGCAGTGACTCAGATACGCAGTATTTT. Amino acid sequence: CSDSDTQYF.

V is TRBV7-8 and J is TRBJ2-3, with D perhaps matching TRBD2 (6 bases). This CDR3 is 16 amino acids long. Trimming removed 3 bases from V and 4 bases from J, with 17 bases in between. Germline CDR1 is SGHVS and CDR2 is FQNEAQ. Here the CDR3 reads CASSLEWRGGADTQYF. In DNA, the CDR3 is TGTGCCAGCAGCTTGGAGTGGCGGGGTGGGGCAGATACGCAGTATTTT.